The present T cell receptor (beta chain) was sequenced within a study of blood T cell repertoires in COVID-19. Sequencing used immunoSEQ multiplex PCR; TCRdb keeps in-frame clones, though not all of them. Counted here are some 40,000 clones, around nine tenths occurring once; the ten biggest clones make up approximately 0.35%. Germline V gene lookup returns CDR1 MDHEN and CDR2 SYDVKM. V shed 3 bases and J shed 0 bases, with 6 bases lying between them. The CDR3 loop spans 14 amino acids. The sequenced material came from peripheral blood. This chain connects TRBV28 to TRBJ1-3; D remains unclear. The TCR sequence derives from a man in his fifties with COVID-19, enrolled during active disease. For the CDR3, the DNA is TGTGCCAGCAGTTTGAGGCACTCTGGAAACACCATATATTTT. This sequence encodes CASSLRHSGNTIYF.